These T cell receptor beta chains were read from a single sample in a study. TCRdb analysed the 5' RACE reads with MiXCR anew, one entry per CDR3 protein. This sample has 46,000 or so distinct CDR3 sequences, with 20% to 25% found just once. The specimen was Tregs sorted from a lymph node. The receptors derive from a female donor with breast cancer. CDR3s leave out the opening cysteine and the closing phenylalanine or tryptophan.

v_call	j_call	cdr3_aa
TRBV29-1	TRBJ2-6	SARGHSSGANVLT
TRBV28	TRBJ2-1	ASSPDSGRGYNEQL
TRBV28	TRBJ2-1	ASSSGLAGIYNEQF
TRBV2	TRBJ2-7	ASSEGPIAGGISYEQY
TRBV4-1	TRBJ1-1	ASSQETGQNTEAF
TRBV27	TRBJ1-6	AQIPGKHYNSPLH
TRBV7-2	TRBJ1-6	ASSLVGEFSNSPLH
TRBV4-1	TRBJ2-7	ASSRTSGSYEQY
TRBV6-1	TRBJ2-7	ASSEEAGVTYEQY
TRBV5-1	TRBJ2-2	ASTKGIDTGELF
TRBV7-8	TRBJ2-7	ASSPPLRTGPNEQY
TRBV7-8	TRBJ2-4	ASSLARWGIAKNIQY
TRBV9	TRBJ2-1	ASSGQGGSYNEQF
TRBV7-9	TRBJ1-4	ASSDRTGWSEKLF